This T cell receptor beta chain was found in a study of shared clonotypes between healthy human individuals (dated by TCRdb to between 2020 and 2021). Regarding the complete study: The cohort included three men and two women between 18 and 49 years of age. For each donor, CD4 naive and CD4 memory were each run on three plates, CD8 naive on two plates, and CD8 memory on one plate. Blood TCR repertoires of five healthy adults were deeply sequenced to estimate repertoire size and the extent of clonotype sharing between individuals. To increase sequencing depth and limit assay-specific biases, TCR repertoire library preparation and sequencing were carried out by different laboratories using diverse techniques. Leukapheresis yielded between about 0.94 and 8.9 billion PBMCs per donor.

Including the terminal cysteine and phenylalanine, the CDR3 comprises 14 residues. The entry retains the CDR3 DNA only, 42 bases that are in frame from base 1. V and J are truncated by 4 bases and 1 base respectively, leaving an intervening sequence of 11 bases. The germline V gene yields SGDLS for CDR1 and YYNGEE for CDR2. The research as a whole found: Because the study included only a small number of donors, the genetic and exposure-history diversity represented was limited. Based on pairwise subsampling, the degree of clonotype sharing among donors was expected to be affected by sequencing depth. When a handful of donors were compared, the shared fraction of clonotypes was around 5% for naive CD4, around 4% for naive CD8, more than 2% for memory CD4, and 0.4% for memory CD8. Compared with non-shared clonotypes, clonotypes shared by all four sorted-subset donors had higher generation probabilities. Estimated clonotype richness was generally larger for naive than for memory subsets. Rarefaction of sorted-subset datasets indicated incomplete sequencing despite the large sequencing depth. Sampling was restricted to blood, and TCR repertoires in tissue are likely to differ from TCR repertoires in blood.

The donors were healthy, HIV-negative adults with no recently reported acute infections or vaccinations. Every donor was a Caucasian adult residing in Nashville, Tennessee, USA. CD8 memory samples consisted of magnetically selected CD45RO+ cells combined with CCR7-negative CD45RA+ effector memory (TemRA) cells. After blood collection by leukapheresis, PBMCs were isolated using Ficoll-Histopaque density gradient centrifugation and then cryopreserved in the vapor phase of liquid nitrogen. Analytical flow cytometry was used to check the purity and quantity of each magnetically sorted T cell population. From each sorted fraction, genomic DNA was isolated and quantified by UV absorbance on a Nanodrop 2000c. Using the deep immunoSEQ assay, multiplex PCR amplified TCR CDR3 regions from genomic DNA. For each cell subset, the extracted genomic DNA was distributed evenly across all wells of several immunoSEQ 96-well plates, and each plate served as one replicate. For sorted subsets, roughly 200 ng genomic DNA, equal to tens of thousands of T cell genomes, was loaded into each replicate PCR. Purified libraries were measured with a Qubit 3.0 fluorometer, size-checked on a Bioanalyzer 2100, and measured again with the KAPA Library Quantification kit. Each immunoSEQ 96-well plate was sequenced on its own single-read 150-cycle Illumina NextSeq 550 flow cell. In the source study's methods: The immunoSEQ output contained only junctional sequences without quality scores, so filtering could not match that applied to full-length reads. Sequences were annotated with PyIR, a Python wrapper for IgBLAST v1.9, using IMGT germline references to assign V/J genes and CDR3. Reads were filtered out if the reads had weak V/J assignments (E-value above 1e-6), no CDR3, stop codons, out-of-frame junctions, or ambiguous translated residues. V3J clonotypes were defined by identical inferred V gene, J gene, and CDR3 amino acid sequence. To compute the percentage overlap between repertoires, the number of shared unique clonotypes was divided by the size of the smaller repertoire. RTK rarefaction, the Chao1 estimator, and Recon v2.1 estimates of unobserved clonotypes were used to assess repertoire richness. For all TCRbeta clonotypes obtained by the gDNA method from a handful of donors, generation probabilities were computed with OLGA. The source is immuneACCESS, and TCRdb retained only in-frame sequences with V and J called. Part of the clones is not carried over; for the studies checked, unresolved V genes explain less than half of this, and the remainder is unexplained. V, J and clone size reflect that table, while D and trimming were determined from the DNA. In this sample the table shows 300,000 to 400,000 clones, about nine tenths of which occur a single time. The top ten clonotypes cover 15% to 20% of the sample.

Of note for this clone: The antigen this receptor binds is unknown. No base quality values were provided; no much bigger clone lies one nucleotide off.

This sequence was found in a man in his late teens or twenties in good health. What was sequenced was memory CD8+ T cells sorted from blood. The sample's cell subset or site label is to be understood as: CD45RO+ cells pooled with CCR7-negative TemRA cells. The chain was built from TRBV9 and TRBJ1-2; TRBD1 is perhaps the D gene, given 5 matching bases. The nucleotide sequence reads as follows: TGTGCCAGCAGCCTATTGGGGGGTAACTATGGCTACACCTTC. The resulting protein is CASSLLGGNYGYTF.